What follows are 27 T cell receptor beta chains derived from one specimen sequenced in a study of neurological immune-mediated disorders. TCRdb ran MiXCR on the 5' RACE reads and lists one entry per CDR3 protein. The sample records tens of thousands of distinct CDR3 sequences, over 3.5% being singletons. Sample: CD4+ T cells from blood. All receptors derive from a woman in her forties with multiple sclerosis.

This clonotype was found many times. In DNA, the CDR3 is TGTGCCAGCAGCCCGGGACAGGGTGATGGCTACACCTTC. This translates into CASSPGQGDGYTF. The chain combines TRBV7-9 with TRBJ1-2; 9 bases are shared with TRBD1. CDR3 length: 13 amino acids. J lost 6 bases, V lost 5 bases, and 4 bases had no gene match. Germline-derived CDR1 and CDR2 are SEHNR and FQNEAQ (reference sequence).

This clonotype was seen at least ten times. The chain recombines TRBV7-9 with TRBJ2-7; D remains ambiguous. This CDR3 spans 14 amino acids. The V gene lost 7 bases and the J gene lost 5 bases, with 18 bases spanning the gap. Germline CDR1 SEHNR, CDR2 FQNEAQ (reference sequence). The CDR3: CASTLAPSSHEQYF. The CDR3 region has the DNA TGTGCCAGCACCCTTGCCCCCAGCAGCCACGAGCAGTACTTC.

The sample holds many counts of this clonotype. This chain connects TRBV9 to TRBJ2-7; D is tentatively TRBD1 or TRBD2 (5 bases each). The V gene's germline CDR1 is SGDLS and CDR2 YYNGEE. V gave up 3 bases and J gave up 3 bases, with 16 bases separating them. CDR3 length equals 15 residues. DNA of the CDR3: TGTGCCAGCAGCGCTTTAGGGGACCCTTACTACGAGCAGTACTTC. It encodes CASSALGDPYYEQYF.

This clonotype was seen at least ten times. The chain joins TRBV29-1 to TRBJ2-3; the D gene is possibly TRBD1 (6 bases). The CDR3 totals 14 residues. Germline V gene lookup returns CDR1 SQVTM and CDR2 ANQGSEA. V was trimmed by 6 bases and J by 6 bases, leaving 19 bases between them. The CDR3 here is CSVEPRDILDTQYF. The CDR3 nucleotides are TGCAGCGTCGAACCTAGGGACATTCTTGATACGCAGTATTTT.

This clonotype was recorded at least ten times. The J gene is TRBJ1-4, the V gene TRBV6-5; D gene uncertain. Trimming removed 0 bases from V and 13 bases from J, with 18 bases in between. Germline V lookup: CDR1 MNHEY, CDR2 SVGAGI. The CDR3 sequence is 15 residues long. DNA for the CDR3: TGTGCCAGCAGTTACTCCCCTCCCCCTGACGGTAGACTGTTTTTT. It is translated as CASSYSPPPDGRLFF.

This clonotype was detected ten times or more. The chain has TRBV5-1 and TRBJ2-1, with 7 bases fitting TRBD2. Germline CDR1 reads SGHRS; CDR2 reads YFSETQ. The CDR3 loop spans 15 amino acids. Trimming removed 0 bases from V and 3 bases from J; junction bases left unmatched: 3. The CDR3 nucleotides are TGCGCCAGCAGCTTGGGAGCGGGGAACTACAATGAGCAGTTCTTC. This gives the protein CASSLGAGNYNEQFF.

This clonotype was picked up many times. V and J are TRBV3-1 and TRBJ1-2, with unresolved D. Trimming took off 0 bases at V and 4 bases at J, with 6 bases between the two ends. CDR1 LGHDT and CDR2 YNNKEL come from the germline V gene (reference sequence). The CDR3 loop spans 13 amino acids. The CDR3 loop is CASSQEGRYGYTF. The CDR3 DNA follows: TGTGCCAGCAGCCAAGAAGGCCGCTATGGCTACACCTTC. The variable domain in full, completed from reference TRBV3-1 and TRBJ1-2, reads DTAVSQTPKYLVTQMGNDKSIKCEQNLGHDTMYWYKQDSKKFLKIMFSYNNKELIINETVPNRFSPKSPDKAHLNLHINSLELGDSAVYFCASSQEGRYGYTFGSGTRLTVV.

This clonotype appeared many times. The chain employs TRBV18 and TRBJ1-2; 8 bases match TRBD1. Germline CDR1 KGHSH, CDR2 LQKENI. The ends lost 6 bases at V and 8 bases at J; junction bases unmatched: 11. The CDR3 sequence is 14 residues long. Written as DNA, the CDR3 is TGTGCCAGCTCCCCCGGGACAGGACAAGGGGGCTACACCTTC. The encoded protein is CASSPGTGQGGYTF.

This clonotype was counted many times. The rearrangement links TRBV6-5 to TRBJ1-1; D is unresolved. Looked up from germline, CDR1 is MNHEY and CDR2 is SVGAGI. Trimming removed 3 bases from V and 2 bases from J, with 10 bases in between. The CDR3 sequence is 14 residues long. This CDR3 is CASSYTVLNTEAFF. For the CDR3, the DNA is TGTGCCAGCAGTTATACGGTATTAAACACTGAAGCTTTCTTT.

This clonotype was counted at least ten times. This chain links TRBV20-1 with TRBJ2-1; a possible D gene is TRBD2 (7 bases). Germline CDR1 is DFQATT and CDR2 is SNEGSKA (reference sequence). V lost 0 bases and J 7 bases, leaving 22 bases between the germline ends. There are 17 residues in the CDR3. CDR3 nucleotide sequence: TGCAGTGCTAGAGACCCCAAGGGAGGGGGGGCGAGTAATGAGCAGTTCTTC. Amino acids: CSARDPKGGGASNEQFF.

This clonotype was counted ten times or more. CDR3 bases: TGTGCCAGCAGGATCGGCACGATGAACACTGAAGCTTTCTTT. Its translation: CASRIGTMNTEAFF. The chain links TRBV2 to TRBJ1-1; D gene uncertain. The germline V and J ends were trimmed by 6 bases and 0 bases, with 11 bases remaining between them. The germline gives CDR1 SNHLY, CDR2 FYNNEI. The CDR3 sequence is 14 residues long.

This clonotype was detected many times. The DNA of the CDR3 is TGCGCCAGCAGCTTCAGTGGGCCCGGGGGGCAGTTCTTC. Amino acids: CASSFSGPGGQFF. The chain links TRBV5-1 to TRBJ2-1; a possible D gene is TRBD2 (6 bases). Trimming cost V 2 bases and J 12 bases, with 15 bases left between them. The CDR3 spans 13 residues. The V gene's germline CDR1 is SGHRS and CDR2 YFSETQ. The entire variable domain, with the rest obtained from reference TRBV5-1 and TRBJ2-1, is as follows: KAGVTQTPRYLIKTRGQQVTLSCSPISGHRSVSWYQQTPGQGLQFLFEYFSETQRNKGNFPGRFSGRQFSNSRSEMNVSTLELGDSALYLCASSFSGPGGQFFGPGTRLTVL.

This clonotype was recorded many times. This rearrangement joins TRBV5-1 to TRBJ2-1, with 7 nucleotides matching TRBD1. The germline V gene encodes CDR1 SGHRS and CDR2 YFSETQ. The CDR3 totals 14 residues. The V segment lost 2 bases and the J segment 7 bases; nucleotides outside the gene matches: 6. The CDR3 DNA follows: TGCGCCAGCAGCTTACGACAGGGTGGTAATGAGCAGTTCTTC. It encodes CASSLRQGGNEQFF.

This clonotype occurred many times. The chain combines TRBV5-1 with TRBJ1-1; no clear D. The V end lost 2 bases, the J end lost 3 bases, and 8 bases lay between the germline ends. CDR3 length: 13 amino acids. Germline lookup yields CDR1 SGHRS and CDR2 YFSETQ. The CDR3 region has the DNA TGCGCCAGCAGCTTTTCGCGGGACACTGAAGCTTTCTTT. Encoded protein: CASSFSRDTEAFF.

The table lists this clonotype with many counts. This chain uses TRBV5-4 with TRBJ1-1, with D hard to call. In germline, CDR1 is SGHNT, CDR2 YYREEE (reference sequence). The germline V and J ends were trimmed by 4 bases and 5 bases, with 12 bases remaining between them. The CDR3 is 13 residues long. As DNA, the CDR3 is TGTGCCAGCAGCCCACGATGGGCGACTGAAGCTTTCTTT. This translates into CASSPRWATEAFF. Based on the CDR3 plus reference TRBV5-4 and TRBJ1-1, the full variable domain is ETGVTQSPTHLIKTRGQQVTLRCSSQSGHNTVSWYQQALGQGPQFIFQYYREEENGRGNFPPRFSGLQFPNYSSELNVNALELDDSALYLCASSPRWATEAFFGQGTRLTVV.

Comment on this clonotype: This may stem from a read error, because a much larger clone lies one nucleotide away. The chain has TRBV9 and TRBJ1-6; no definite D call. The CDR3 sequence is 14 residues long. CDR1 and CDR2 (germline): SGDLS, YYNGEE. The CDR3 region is CASSASGGNSPVHF. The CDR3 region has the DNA TGTGCCAGCAGCGCCTCAGGTGGTAATTCACCCGTCCACTTT.

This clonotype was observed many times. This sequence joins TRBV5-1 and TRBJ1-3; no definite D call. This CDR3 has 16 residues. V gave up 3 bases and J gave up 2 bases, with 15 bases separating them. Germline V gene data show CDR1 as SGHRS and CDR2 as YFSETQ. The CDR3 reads CASSSTPGGTGNTIYF. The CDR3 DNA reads TGCGCCAGCAGCTCAACTCCGGGCGGGACTGGAAACACCATATATTTT. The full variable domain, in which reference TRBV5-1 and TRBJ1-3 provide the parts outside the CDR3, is KAGVTQTPRYLIKTRGQQVTLSCSPISGHRSVSWYQQTPGQGLQFLFEYFSETQRNKGNFPGRFSGRQFSNSRSEMNVSTLELGDSALYLCASSSTPGGTGNTIYFGEGSWLTVV.

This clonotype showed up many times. The CDR3 DNA reads as TGCAGTGCTAGACAGGGGGCGATCAATGAGCAGTTCTTC. This codes for CSARQGAINEQFF. V gene TRBV20-1 combines with J gene TRBJ2-1; TRBD1 agrees at 8 bases. This CDR3 has 13 residues. With 2 bases clipped from V and 6 bases from J, the junction kept 3 bases outside the gene matches. Germline V lookup: CDR1 DFQATT, CDR2 SNEGSKA (reference sequence).

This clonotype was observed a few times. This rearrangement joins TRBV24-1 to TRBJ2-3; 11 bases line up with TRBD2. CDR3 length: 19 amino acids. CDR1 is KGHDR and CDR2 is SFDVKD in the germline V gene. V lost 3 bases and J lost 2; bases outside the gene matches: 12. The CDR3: CATSDRSGTSGSPTDTQYF. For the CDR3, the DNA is TGTGCCACCAGTGATCGCTCCGGGACTAGCGGCTCACCCACAGATACGCAGTATTTT.

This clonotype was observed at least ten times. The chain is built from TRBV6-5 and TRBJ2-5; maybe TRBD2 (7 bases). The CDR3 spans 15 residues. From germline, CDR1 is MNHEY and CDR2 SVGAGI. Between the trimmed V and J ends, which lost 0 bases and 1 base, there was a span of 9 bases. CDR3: CASSYSGGAQETQYF. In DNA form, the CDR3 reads TGTGCCAGCAGTTACTCTGGGGGGGCCCAAGAGACCCAGTACTTC.

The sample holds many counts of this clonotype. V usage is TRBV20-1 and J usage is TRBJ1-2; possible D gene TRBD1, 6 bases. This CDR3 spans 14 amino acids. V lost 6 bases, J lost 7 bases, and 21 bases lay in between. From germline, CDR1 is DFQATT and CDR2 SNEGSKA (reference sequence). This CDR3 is CSATLVGGRGGYTF. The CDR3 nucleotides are TGCAGTGCCACTTTAGTCGGGGGGCGCGGTGGCTACACCTTC.

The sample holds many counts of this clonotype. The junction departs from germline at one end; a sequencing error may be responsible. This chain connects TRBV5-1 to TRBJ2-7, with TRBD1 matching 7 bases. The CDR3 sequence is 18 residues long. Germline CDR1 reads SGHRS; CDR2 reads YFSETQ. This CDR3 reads CASKADRLGSHYSNEQYF. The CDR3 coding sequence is TGCGCCAGCAAGGCGGACAGGTTGGGGTCACACTACTCCAACGAGCAGTACTTC.

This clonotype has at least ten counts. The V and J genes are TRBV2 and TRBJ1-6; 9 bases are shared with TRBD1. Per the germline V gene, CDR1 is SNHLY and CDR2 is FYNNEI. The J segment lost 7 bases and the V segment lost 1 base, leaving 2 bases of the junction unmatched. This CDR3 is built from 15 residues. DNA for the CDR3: TGTGCCAGCAGTGAAGTAGGACAGGGGAATTCACCCCTCCACTTT. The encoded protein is CASSEVGQGNSPLHF.

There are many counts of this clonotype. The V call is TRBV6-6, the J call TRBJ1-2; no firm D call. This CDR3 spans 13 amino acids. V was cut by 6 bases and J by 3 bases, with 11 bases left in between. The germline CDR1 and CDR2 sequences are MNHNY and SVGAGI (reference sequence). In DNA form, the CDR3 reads TGTGCCAGCAGCCTGGACGGGTACTATGGCTACACCTTC. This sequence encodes CASSLDGYYGYTF.

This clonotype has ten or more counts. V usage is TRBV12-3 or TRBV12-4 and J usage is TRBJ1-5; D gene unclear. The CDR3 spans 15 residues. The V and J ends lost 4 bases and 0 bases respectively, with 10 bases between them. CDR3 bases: TGTGCCAGCAGTTCCGGGCCCCATAGCAATCAGCCCCAGCATTTT. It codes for CASSSGPHSNQPQHF.

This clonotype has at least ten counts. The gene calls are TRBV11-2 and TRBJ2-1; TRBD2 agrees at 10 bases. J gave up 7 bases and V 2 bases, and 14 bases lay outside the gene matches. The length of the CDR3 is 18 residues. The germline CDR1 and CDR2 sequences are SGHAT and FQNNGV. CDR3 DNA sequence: TGTGCCAGCAGCTTAACCCCTGGGCTAGCGGGAGCCAGAAATGAGCAGTTCTTC. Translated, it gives CASSLTPGLAGARNEQFF.

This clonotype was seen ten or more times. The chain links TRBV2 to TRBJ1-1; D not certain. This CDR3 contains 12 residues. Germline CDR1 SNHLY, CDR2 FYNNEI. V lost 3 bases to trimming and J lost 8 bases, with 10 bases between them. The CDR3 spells CASSETLWEAFF. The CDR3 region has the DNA TGTGCCAGCAGTGAGACCCTTTGGGAAGCTTTCTTT.